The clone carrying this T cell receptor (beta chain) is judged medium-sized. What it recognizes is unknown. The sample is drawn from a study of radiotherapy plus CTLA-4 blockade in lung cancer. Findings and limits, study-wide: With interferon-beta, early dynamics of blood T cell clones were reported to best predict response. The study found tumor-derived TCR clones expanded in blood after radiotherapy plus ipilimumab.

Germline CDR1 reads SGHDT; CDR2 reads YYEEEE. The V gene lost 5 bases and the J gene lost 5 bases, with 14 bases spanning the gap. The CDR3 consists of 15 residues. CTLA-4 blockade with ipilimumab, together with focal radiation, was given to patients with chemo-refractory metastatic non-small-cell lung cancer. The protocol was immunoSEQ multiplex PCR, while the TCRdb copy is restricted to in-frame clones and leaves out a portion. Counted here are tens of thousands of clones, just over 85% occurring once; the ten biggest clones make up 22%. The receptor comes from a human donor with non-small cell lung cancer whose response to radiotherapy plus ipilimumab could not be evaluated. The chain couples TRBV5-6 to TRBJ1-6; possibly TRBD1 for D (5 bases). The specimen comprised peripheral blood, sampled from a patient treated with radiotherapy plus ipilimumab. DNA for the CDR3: TGTGCCAGCAGAGCATTAGGGGTCGATAATTCACCCCTCCACTTT. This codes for CASRALGVDNSPLHF. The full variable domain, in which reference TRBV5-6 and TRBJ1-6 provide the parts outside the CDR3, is DAGVTQSPTHLIKTRGQQVTLRCSPKSGHDTVSWYQQALGQGPQFIFQYYEEEERQRGNFPDRFSGHQFPNYSSELNVNALLLGDSALYLCASRALGVDNSPLHFGNGTRLTVT.